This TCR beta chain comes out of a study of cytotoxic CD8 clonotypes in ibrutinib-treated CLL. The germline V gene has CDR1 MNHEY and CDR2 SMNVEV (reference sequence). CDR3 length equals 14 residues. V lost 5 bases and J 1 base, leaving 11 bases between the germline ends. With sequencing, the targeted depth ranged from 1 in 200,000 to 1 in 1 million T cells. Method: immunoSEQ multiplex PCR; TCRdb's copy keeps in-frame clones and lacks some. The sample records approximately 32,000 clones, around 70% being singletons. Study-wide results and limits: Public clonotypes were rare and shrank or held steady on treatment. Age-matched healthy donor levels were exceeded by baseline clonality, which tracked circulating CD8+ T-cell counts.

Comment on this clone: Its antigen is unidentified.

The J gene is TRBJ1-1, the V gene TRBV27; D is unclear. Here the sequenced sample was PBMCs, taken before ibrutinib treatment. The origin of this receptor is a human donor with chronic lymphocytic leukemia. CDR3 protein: CASSGRTANTEAFF. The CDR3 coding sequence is TGTGCCAGCAGTGGACGGACGGCGAACACTGAAGCTTTCTTT.